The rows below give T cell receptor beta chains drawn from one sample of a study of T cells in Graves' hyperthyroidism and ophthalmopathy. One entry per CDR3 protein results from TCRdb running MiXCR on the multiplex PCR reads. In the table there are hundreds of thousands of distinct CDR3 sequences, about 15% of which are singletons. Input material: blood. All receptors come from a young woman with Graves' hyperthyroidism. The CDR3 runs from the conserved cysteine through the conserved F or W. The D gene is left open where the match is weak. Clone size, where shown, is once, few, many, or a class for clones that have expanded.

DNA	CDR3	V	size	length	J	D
TGCAGTGCTGAACAGGGGGCGGGGAGCACTGAAGCTTTCTTT	CSAEQGAGSTEAFF	TRBV20-1	few	14	TRBJ1-1	TRBD1
TGTGCCAGCAGTGAAGCGAGGACAGTATCGACAGATACGCAGTATTTT	CASSEARTVSTDTQYF	TRBV2	many	16	TRBJ2-3	NA
TGTGCCACCAGCCTAGCGGGGAGTGGGGAGCAGTACTTC	CATSLAGSGEQYF	TRBV19	NA	13	TRBJ2-7	TRBD2
TGTGCCAGCAGGGAACAACTAGAGTCCTACCAGCCCCAGCATTTT	CASREQLESYQPQHF	TRBV2	many	15	TRBJ1-5	NA
TGCAGTGTCCGACTGGCGAAGGCCGGGGGGGAGCAGTACTTC	CSVRLAKAGGEQYF	TRBV20-1	NA	14	TRBJ2-7	TRBD2
TGTGCCAGCAGTCCTTCTCCGGGACAGGGTCCTAATGAAAAACTGTTTTTT	CASSPSPGQGPNEKLFF	TRBV28	many	17	TRBJ1-4	TRBD1
TGTGCCAGCAGCGTAACAGGCGTTCTCTACAATGAGCAGTTCTTC	CASSVTGVLYNEQFF	TRBV7-2	many	15	TRBJ2-1	NA
TGTGCCAGCAGTTTAGGGGCGGGAGGGGACACCGGGGAGCTGTTTTTT	CASSLGAGGDTGELFF	TRBV12-3/TRBV12-4	few	16	TRBJ2-2	TRBD2
TGCAGTGCTAGAGATGGGCAGCCAATTGCCGGGGAGCTGTTTTTT	CSARDGQPIAGELFF	TRBV20-1	many	15	TRBJ2-2	NA
TGTGCCAGCAGTTATCTCCTAGCGGGAGGAACAGATACGCAGTATTTT	CASSYLLAGGTDTQYF	TRBV6-5	many	16	TRBJ2-3	TRBD2
TGTGCCAGCAGCTACGCGGGACTCCTCTACGAGCAGTACTTC	CASSYAGLLYEQYF	TRBV11-1	many	14	TRBJ2-7	NA
TGTGCCAGCAGCTGGGACAGCCAAGAGACCCAGTACTTC	CASSWDSQETQYF	TRBV12-3/TRBV12-4	many	13	TRBJ2-5	TRBD1
TGTGCCAGCAGCTCCTTTGAAAAACTGTTTTTT	CASSSFEKLFF	TRBV7-9	few	11	TRBJ1-4	NA
TGCAGTGCTGGAAGAACAGGTATCGGCAATCAGCCCCAGCATTTT	CSAGRTGIGNQPQHF	TRBV20-1	few	15	TRBJ1-5	NA
TGTGCCGTGTCTGAGGACCCTAAGAATACGCAGTATTTT	CAVSEDPKNTQYF	TRBV19	few	13	TRBJ2-3	NA
TGTGCCAGCAGCCCCGACCATAGCGCCGCCACCGGGGAGCTGTTTTTT	CASSPDHSAATGELFF	TRBV7-9	few	16	TRBJ2-2	NA
TGCGCCAGCAGCTTGGGTCCAGATTACTCCTACGAGCAGTACTTC	CASSLGPDYSYEQYF	TRBV5-1	many	15	TRBJ2-7	NA
TGTGCCTGGAGTGGGAATAAAAATGAGCAGTTCTTC	CAWSGNKNEQFF	TRBV30	NA	12	TRBJ2-1	NA
TGTGCCAGCAGTGATGATTTGGGGGGGAGCACAGATACGCAGTATTTT	CASSDDLGGSTDTQYF	TRBV6-1	many	16	TRBJ2-3	TRBD2
TGTGCCTGGAGTGGGGGTAGCGGGAGTCACGAGCAGTTCTTC	CAWSGGSGSHEQFF	TRBV30	many	14	TRBJ2-1	TRBD2
TGTGCCAGCTCACTAGACTACCCACGTGGCGATGAGCAGTTCTTC	CASSLDYPRGDEQFF	TRBV18	many	15	TRBJ2-1	NA
TGCGCCAGCAGCCAGGAACTCGGGACAGAACCTAATTCACCCCTCCACTTT	CASSQELGTEPNSPLHF	TRBV4-3	many	17	TRBJ1-6	TRBD1
TGTGCCAGTAGTATAGACCGGCTAGCAGACGCTAGGAATGAGCAGTTCTTC	CASSIDRLADARNEQFF	TRBV19	few	17	TRBJ2-1	NA
TGTGCCAGCCGCCAGACGCTTTTCCAAGAGACCCAGTACTTC	CASRQTLFQETQYF	TRBV12-3/TRBV12-4	many	14	TRBJ2-5	NA
TGCAGCGTTGCTCCGGATCTCAACTATGGCTACACCTTC	CSVAPDLNYGYTF	TRBV29-1	NA	13	TRBJ1-2	NA
TGTGCCAGCAGTGACGTTTCGGGTTGGAGCAATCAGCCCCAGCATTTT	CASSDVSGWSNQPQHF	TRBV12-3/TRBV12-4	NA	16	TRBJ1-5	NA
TGCAGCGTTATTCGATCTCAGGAGCAGTACTTC	CSVIRSQEQYF	TRBV29-1	few	11	TRBJ2-7	NA
TGTGCCAGCAGAATTTCCGGGCCCCTCGGGTCTCGGGCTTTCTTT	CASRISGPLGSRAFF	TRBV28	many	15	TRBJ1-1	NA
TGCAGCGTTGGTCTCCCCCCGTCGGATACGCAGTATTTT	CSVGLPPSDTQYF	TRBV29-1	NA	13	TRBJ2-3	NA
TGTGCCAGCAGCCAGGAGCACCAAGAGACCCAGTACTTC	CASSQEHQETQYF	TRBV25-1	NA	13	TRBJ2-5	NA
TGTGCCAGCAGCTTTGGATGGGTTAACTATGGCTACACCTTC	CASSFGWVNYGYTF	TRBV7-8	many	14	TRBJ1-2	NA
TGCAGTGCTAGACGCGGGACTAGCGGGAGACCTAGCACAGATACGCAGTATTTT	CSARRGTSGRPSTDTQYF	TRBV20-1	NA	18	TRBJ2-3	TRBD2
TGTGCCAGCAGTAGCAGGGGTCAATCACCCCTCCACTTT	CASSSRGQSPLHF	TRBV2	NA	13	TRBJ1-6	NA
TGTGCCAGCAGCTTTGGCGGGAGGGGATACAATGAGCAGTTCTTC	CASSFGGRGYNEQFF	TRBV13	many	15	TRBJ2-1	TRBD2
TGTGCCAGCAGCTTCATAATTACAGGGGGAGCAGAGACCCAGTACTTC	CASSFIITGGAETQYF	TRBV11-1	many	16	TRBJ2-5	TRBD1
TGTGCCAGCAGCCAGACGACAGAATACGAGCAGTACTTC	CASSQTTEYEQYF	TRBV14	many	13	TRBJ2-7	NA
TGCGCCAGCAGCCCTGGCAGGGGGGGTTACAATGAGCAGTTCTTC	CASSPGRGGYNEQFF	TRBV5-1	many	15	TRBJ2-1	NA
TGTGCCAGCAGCTTAGGGCCAAATGGAGATACGCAGTATTTT	CASSLGPNGDTQYF	TRBV7-8	many	14	TRBJ2-3	NA
TGTGCTAGTGGTCTGTGGGCCCCCGTGGCCTTTATGGACCCACCGTGCGCCTACGAGCAGTACTTC	CASGLWAPVAFMDPPCAYEQYF	TRBV12-5	NA	22	TRBJ2-7	NA
TGTGCCAGTAGTATCGCTAGGAGAAGGAGCAATCAGCCCCAGCATTTT	CASSIARRRSNQPQHF	TRBV19	NA	16	TRBJ1-5	NA
TGTGCCAGCAGTTTAGGTGACTACGAGCAGCACTTC	CASSLGDYEQHF	TRBV28	NA	12	TRBJ2-7	NA
TGTGCCTGGATTTCAGGCTATAATTCACCCCTCCACTTT	CAWISGYNSPLHF	TRBV30	many	13	TRBJ1-6	NA
TGTGCCAGCAGTTTATCCCCTAGCGAGCAGTACTTC	CASSLSPSEQYF	TRBV28	many	12	TRBJ2-7	NA
TGTGCCAGCAGCTTAGGCGGAGGACGGCCTGCGACCCAGTACTTC	CASSLGGGRPATQYF	TRBV7-2	many	15	TRBJ2-5	NA
TGTGCCAGCAGCCAAGGTGGCCAACCCGTCGCCGAGCAGTACTTC	CASSQGGQPVAEQYF	TRBV4-2	many	15	TRBJ2-7	NA